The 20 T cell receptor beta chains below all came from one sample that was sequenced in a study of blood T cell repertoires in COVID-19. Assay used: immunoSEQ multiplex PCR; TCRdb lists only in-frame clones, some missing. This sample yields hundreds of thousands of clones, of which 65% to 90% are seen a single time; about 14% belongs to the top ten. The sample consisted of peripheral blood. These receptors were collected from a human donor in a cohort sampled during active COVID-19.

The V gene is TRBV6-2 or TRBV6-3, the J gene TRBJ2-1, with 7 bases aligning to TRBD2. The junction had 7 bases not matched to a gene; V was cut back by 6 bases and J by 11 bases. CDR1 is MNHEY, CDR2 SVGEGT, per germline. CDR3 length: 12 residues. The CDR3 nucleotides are TGTGCCAGCAGCCAGACTAGCCAGAAGCAGTTCTTC. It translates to CASSQTSQKQFF.

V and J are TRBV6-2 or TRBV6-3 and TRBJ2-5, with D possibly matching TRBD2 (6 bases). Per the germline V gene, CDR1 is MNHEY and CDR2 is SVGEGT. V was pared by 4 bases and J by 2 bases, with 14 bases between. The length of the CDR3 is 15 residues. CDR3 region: CASSFPPGLQETQYF. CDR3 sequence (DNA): TGTGCCAGCAGTTTCCCGCCGGGACTTCAAGAGACCCAGTACTTC.

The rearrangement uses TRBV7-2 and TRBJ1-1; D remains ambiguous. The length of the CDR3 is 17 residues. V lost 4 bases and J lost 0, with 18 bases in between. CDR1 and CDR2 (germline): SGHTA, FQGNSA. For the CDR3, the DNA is TGTGCCAGCAGCTCCTACAGAGGGCGAACCCTGAACACTGAAGCTTTCTTT. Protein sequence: CASSSYRGRTLNTEAFF.

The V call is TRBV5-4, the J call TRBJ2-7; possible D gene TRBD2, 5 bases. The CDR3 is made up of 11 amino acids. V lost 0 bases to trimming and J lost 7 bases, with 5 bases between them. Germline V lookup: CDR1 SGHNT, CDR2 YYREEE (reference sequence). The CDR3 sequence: CASSLGGEQYF. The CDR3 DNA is TGTGCCAGCAGCTTGGGAGGGGAGCAGTACTTC.

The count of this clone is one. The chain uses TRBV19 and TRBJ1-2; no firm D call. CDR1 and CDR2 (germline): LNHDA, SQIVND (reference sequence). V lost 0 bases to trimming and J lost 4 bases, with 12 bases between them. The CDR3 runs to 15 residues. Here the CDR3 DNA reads TGTGCCAGTAGTATAGATCGGCGGGCCACCTATGGCTACACCTTC. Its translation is CASSIDRRATYGYTF.

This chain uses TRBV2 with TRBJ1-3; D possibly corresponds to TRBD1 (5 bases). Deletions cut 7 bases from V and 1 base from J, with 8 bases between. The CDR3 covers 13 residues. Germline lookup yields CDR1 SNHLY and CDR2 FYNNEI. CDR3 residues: CASTWTSGNTIYF. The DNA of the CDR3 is TGTGCCAGCACCTGGACATCTGGAAACACCATATATTTT.

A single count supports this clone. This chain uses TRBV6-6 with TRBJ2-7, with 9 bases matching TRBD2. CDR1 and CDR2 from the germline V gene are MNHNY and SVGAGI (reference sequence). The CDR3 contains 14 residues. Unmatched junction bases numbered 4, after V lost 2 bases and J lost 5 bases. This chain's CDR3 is CASSYLSGSNEQYF. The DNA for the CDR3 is TGTGCCAGCAGTTACCTTAGCGGGAGTAACGAGCAGTACTTC.

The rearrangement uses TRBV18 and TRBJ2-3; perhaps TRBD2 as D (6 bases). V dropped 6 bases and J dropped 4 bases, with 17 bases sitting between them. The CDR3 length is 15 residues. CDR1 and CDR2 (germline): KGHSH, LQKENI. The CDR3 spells CASSPTNGSPDTQYF. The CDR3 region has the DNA TGTGCCAGCTCCCCGACTAACGGGAGCCCAGATACGCAGTATTTT.

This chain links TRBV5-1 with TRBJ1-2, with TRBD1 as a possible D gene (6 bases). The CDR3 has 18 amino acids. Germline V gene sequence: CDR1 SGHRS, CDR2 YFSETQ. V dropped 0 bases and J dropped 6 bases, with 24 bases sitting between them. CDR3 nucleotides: TGCGCCAGCAGCTTGGCCTCCCTCTCGGGGGGCGCCGAAGATGGCTACACCTTC. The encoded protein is CASSLASLSGGAEDGYTF.

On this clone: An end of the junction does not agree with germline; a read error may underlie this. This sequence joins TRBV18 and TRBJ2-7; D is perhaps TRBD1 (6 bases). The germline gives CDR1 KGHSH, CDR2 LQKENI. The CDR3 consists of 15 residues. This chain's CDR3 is CASSPQTGRSYEQYF. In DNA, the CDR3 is TGTGCCAGCTCTCCACAGACAGGCCGCTCCTACGAGCAGTACTTC.

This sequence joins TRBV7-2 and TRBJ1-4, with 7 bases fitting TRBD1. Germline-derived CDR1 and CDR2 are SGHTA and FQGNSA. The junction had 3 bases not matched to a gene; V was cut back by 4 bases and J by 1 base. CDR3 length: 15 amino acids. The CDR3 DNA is TGTGCCAGCAGCTGGAGACAGGGAACTAATGAAAAACTGTTTTTT. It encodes CASSWRQGTNEKLFF.

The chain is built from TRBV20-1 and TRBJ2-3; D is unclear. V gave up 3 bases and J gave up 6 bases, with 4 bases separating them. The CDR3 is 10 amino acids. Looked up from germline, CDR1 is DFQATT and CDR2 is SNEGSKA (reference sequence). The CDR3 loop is CSASEDTQYF. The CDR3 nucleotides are TGCAGTGCTAGCGAGGATACGCAGTATTTT.

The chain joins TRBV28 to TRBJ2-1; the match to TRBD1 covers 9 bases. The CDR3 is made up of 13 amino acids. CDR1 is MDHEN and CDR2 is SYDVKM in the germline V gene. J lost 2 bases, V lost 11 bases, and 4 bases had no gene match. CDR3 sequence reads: CAARQGAYNEQFF. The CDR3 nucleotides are TGTGCCGCTCGACAGGGGGCCTACAATGAGCAGTTCTTC.

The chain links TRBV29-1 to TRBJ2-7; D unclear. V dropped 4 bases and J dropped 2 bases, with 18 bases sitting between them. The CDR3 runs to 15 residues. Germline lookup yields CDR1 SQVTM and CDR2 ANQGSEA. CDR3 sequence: CSVVYRGKPTYEQYF. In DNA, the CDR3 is TGCAGCGTTGTCTATCGCGGAAAACCAACCTACGAGCAGTACTTC.

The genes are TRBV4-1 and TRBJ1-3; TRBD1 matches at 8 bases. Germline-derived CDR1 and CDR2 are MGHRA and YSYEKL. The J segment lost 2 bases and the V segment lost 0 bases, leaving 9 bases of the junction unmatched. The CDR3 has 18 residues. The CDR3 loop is CASSQDRQGASPGNTIYF. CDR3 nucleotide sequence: TGCGCCAGCAGCCAAGATCGGCAGGGGGCTTCTCCTGGAAACACCATATATTTT.

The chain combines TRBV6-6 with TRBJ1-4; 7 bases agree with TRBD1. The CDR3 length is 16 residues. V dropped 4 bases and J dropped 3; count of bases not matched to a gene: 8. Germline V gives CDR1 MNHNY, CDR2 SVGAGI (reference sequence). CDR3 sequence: CASSWTGGEANEKLFF. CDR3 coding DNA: TGTGCCAGCAGTTGGACAGGAGGAGAGGCTAATGAAAAACTGTTTTTT.

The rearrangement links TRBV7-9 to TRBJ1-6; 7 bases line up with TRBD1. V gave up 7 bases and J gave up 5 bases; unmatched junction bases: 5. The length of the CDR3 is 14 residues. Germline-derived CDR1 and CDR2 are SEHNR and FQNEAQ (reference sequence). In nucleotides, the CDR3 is TGTGCCAGCACCAAGGGGGCCCATAATTCACCCCTCCACTTT. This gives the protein CASTKGAHNSPLHF.

The CDR3 DNA follows: TGTGCCAGCAGCCAGACAGGGGCTTACACTGAAGCTTTCTTT. Encoded protein: CASSQTGAYTEAFF. This chain uses TRBV3-1 (or the pseudogene TRBV3-2) with TRBJ1-1, with 8 bases identical to TRBD1. V dropped 3 bases and J dropped 3; count of bases not matched to a gene: 3. CDR1 and CDR2 from the germline V gene are LGHDT and YNNKEL (reference sequence). This CDR3 has 14 residues.

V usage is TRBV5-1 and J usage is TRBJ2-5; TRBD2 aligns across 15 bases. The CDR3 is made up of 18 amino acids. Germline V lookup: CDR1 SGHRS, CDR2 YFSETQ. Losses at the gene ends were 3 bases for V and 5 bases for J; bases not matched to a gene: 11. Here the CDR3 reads CASSSRRTSGRAGETQYF. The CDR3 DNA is TGCGCCAGCAGCTCGAGAAGGACTAGCGGGAGGGCCGGGGAGACCCAGTACTTC.

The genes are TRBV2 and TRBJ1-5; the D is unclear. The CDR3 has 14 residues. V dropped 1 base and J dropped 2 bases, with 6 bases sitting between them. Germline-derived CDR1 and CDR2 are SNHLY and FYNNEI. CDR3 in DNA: TGTGCCAGCAGTGAAGACCCAGGCAATCAGCCCCAGCATTTT. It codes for CASSEDPGNQPQHF.